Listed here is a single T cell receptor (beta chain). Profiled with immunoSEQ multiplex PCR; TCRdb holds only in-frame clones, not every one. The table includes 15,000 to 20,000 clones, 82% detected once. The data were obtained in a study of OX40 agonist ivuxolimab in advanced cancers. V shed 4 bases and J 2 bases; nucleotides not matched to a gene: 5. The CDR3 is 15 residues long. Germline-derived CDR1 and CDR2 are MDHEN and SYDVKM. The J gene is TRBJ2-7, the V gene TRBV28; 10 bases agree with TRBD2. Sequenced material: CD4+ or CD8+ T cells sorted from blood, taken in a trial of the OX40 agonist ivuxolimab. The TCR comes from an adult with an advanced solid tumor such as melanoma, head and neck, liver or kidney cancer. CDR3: CASSSGLARTYEQYF. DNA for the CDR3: TGTGCCAGCAGTTCGGGACTAGCGAGAACCTACGAGCAGTACTTC.